This T cell receptor beta chain emerged from a study of T cell responses to AZD1222 COVID-19 vaccine. Per germline, CDR1 KGHDR and CDR2 SFDVKD. The CDR3 is 14 amino acids. The junction had 6 bases not matched to a gene; V was cut back by 3 bases and J by 5 bases. The study, taken as a whole, reports: No day 14 peak samples; only post-peak repertoires were characterized. Baseline serology detected seropositivity in only a handful of AZD1222 recipients.

TCRdb's copy holds only in-frame clones and misses some; the assay was immunoSEQ multiplex PCR. The data contain approximately 68,000 clones, 70% to 90% of them singletons. On this clone itself: Its antigen is still unknown.

This sequence joins TRBV24-1 and TRBJ2-7; 7 bases map to TRBD1. The sequence came from an adult in good health. Sequencing used peripheral blood, obtained on day 0 of AZD1222 vaccination. The CDR3 DNA follows: TGTGCCACCAGTGATCCTGGGGGACAGCACGAGCAGTACTTC. Amino acids: CATSDPGGQHEQYF.